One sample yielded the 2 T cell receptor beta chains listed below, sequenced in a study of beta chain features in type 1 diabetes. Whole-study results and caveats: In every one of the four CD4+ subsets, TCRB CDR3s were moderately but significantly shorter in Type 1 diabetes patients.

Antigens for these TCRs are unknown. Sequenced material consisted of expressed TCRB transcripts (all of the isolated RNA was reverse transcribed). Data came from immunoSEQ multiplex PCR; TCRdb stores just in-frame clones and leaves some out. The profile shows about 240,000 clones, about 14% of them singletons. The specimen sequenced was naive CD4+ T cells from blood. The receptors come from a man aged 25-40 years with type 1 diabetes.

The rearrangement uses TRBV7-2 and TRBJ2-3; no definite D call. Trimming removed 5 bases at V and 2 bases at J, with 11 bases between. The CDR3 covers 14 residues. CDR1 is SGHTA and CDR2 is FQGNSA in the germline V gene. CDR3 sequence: CASSKARFTDTQYF. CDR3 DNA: TGTGCCAGCAGCAAAGCGAGATTCACAGATACGCAGTATTTT.

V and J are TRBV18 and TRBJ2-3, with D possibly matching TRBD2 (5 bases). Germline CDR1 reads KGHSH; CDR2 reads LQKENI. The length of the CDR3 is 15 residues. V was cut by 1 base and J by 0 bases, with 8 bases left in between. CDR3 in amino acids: CASSPQGLSTDTQYF. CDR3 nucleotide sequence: TGTGCCAGCTCACCACAAGGACTCAGCACAGATACGCAGTATTTT.